The entry below describes one T cell receptor beta chain. Its specificity is unknown. The data were taken from a study of cytomegalovirus exposure and HLA in healthy donors. Study results and limitations: The authors considered a cluster of highly shared sequence variants likely to be a sequencing artifact. TRBV6-2, TRBV6-3 and other indistinguishable V segments were excluded.

Per the germline V gene, CDR1 is SGHAT and CDR2 is FQDESV (reference sequence). The CDR3 has 16 residues. J gave up 2 bases and V 5 bases, and 7 bases lay outside the gene matches. PCR employed 60 Vbeta and 13 Jbeta primers. Profiling relied on immunoSEQ multiplex PCR, and the TCRdb table lists in-frame clones only, not all of them. The sample data list 150,000 to 200,000 clones. The sample consisted of PBMCs. The receptor was isolated from a woman aged 55-69 years in good health and CMV-seronegative. The chain has TRBV11-1 and TRBJ2-7; 12 nucleotides align to TRBD2. The CDR3 spells CASSPRLAGETYEQYF. The CDR3 DNA reads as TGTGCCAGCAGCCCCAGACTAGCGGGAGAAACCTACGAGCAGTACTTC.